This T cell receptor beta chain was recovered during a study of post-analysis software for immune sequencing data. Whole-study context: In terms of disease course, relapsing-remitting, secondary progressive and progressive-relapsing multiple sclerosis were included.

TCR beta cDNA libraries had unique molecular identifiers. TCRdb passed the PCR reads through MiXCR, listing each CDR3 protein once. There are hundreds of thousands of distinct CDR3 sequences in the sample; 30% occur only once, and roughly 0.57% lies in the top ten. The germline gives CDR1 SQVTM, CDR2 ANQGSEA. This CDR3 has 16 residues. Trimming removed 4 bases at V and 2 bases at J, with 15 bases between. This clonotype was seen more than once but under ten times. The antigen is undetermined. Study-wide findings and caveats: Roughly 5 TRBV segments occurring more often in patients than controls included TRBV5-6, TRBV5-1 and TRBV20-1. Same-batch preparations were strongly co-clustered by F measure.

The chain carries TRBV29-1 and TRBJ2-6, with D possibly being TRBD2 (5 bases). This clonotype was obtained from a girl between 10 and 17 years old with multiple sclerosis. The specimen sequenced was blood. The CDR3 protein is CSVVGIRGAGANVLTF. As DNA, the CDR3 is TGCAGCGTTGTTGGTATTCGGGGAGCTGGGGCCAACGTCCTGACTTTC.